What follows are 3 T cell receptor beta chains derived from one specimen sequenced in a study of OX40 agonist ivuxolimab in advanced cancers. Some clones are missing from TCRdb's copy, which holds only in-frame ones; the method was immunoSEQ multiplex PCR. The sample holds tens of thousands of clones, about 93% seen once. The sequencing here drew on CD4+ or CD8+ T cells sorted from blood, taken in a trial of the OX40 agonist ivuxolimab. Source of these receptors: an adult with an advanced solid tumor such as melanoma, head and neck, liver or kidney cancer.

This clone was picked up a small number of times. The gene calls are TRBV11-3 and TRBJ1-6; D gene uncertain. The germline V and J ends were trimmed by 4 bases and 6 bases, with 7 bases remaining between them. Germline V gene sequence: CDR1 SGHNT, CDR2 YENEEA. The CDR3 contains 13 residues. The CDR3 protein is CASSSNSNSPLHF. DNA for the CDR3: TGTGCCAGCAGCTCTAACAGTAATTCACCCCTCCACTTT. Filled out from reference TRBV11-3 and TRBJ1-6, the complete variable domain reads EAGVVQSPRYKIIEKKQPVAFWCNPISGHNTLYWYLQNLGQGPELLIRYENEEAVDDSQLPKDRFSAERLKGVDSTLKIQPAELGDSAVYLCASSSNSNSPLHFGNGTRLTVT.

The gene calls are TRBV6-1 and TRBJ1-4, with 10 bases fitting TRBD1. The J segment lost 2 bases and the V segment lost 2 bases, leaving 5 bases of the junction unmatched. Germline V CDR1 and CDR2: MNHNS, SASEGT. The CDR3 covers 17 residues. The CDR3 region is CASSEPGQGNTNEKLFF. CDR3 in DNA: TGTGCCAGCAGTGAACCGGGACAGGGGAACACTAATGAAAAACTGTTTTTT.

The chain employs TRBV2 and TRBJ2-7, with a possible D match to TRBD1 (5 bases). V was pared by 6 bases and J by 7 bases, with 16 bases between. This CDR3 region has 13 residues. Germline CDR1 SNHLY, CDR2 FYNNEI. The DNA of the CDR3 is TGTGCCAGCAGCCCTGACTTGGGGCTTGAGCAGTACTTC. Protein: CASSPDLGLEQYF.